This T cell receptor (beta chain) is from a study of T cell responses to AZD1222 COVID-19 vaccine (dated by TCRdb to about 2021). For the study in its entirety: Because spike-specific TCR depth and breadth did not differ between the two schedules, AZD1222 recipients who got a second dose at roughly 4 weeks were pooled with those who got a second dose at roughly 12 weeks. Trial participants were enrolled into age subgroups of 18-55, 56-69 and 70-plus years, which contained 148, 28 and 57 TCR-sequenced participants, respectively. A total of over 230 trial participants underwent TCR sequencing, of whom more than 200 had received two doses of AZD1222 and roughly 26 had received two doses of the MenACWY control vaccine.

V has 5 bases trimmed and J has 5 bases trimmed; junction bases matching no gene number 3. CDR1 and CDR2 (SGHNT, YYREEE) derive from the germline V gene (reference sequence). The CDR3 has 13 amino acids, counting the end cysteine and phenylalanine. Of all the DNA, just the CDR3 is kept, 39 bases in frame from base 1. The CDR3 regions of human TCRbeta chains were subjected to immunosequencing. The paper's data handling went like this. Repertoire TCRs were matched against a reference library of SARS-CoV-2-specific TCRs generated with the MIRA antigen-specificity platform. Breadth was defined as the fraction of unique TCRs that were SARS-CoV-2-associated, and depth was defined as the fraction of total T cells that were SARS-CoV-2-associated. Using the MIRA data, each spike-specific TCR was mapped to the spike region that the TCR reacts to and placed in a CD4 or CD8 class. Log10-transformed breadth and depth values were compared by one-way ANOVA with Sidak's multiple comparisons tests. Sourced from immuneACCESS, this table was stored by TCRdb with only in-frame sequences that have V and J called. A share of the clones is absent; for the studies checked, an unresolved V gene accounts for under half, and the remainder has no known explanation. V, J and clone size are those of that table, while D and trimming were read from the DNA. This sample comprises some 87,000 clones, 80% to 90% of them detected only once. The top ten clones comprise roughly 31% of the sample.

Overall study outcomes, separate from this receptor: A significant rise in spike-specific TCR breadth and depth was observed after two AZD1222 doses relative to day 0 and relative to MenACWY recipients. In the small 56-69-year group, the increase in depth fell short of significance, most likely because of low power. Epitopes outside the regions mutated in the B.1.351 and B.1.1.7 variants were reportedly recognized by nearly half of the unique spike-specific TCRs. Because no day 14 peak-response samples were available, the repertoires could be characterized only after the peak T cell response. Participants were mostly white British and included more females than males, and it was suggested by the authors that clonal diversity may have been underestimated. The whole spike protein was spanned by vaccine-associated CD4 TCRs, and dominant responses were seen in regions 160-218 and 743-854. Only five to seven AZD1222 recipients were SARS-CoV-2 seropositive at baseline, limiting conclusions about previously exposed vaccinees.

This sample's time point label indicates: baseline before first vaccination. The vaccinee samples were drawn from two UK trials, COV001 and COV002, one of which was a single-blind randomized controlled phase 2/3 trial testing AZD1222 (ChAdOx1 nCoV-19) in healthy adults. Trial participant PBMC samples were collected at day 0 and day 28 after the second dose for TCRbeta chain sequencing. About this clone itself: Its antigen is unknown. Base qualities are missing; no much larger clone stands one base away.

The sequenced sample was peripheral blood, obtained on day 0 of AZD1222 vaccination. The sequence was collected from an adult in good health. The chain links TRBV5-4 with TRBJ2-2, with TRBD2 matching 7 junction bases. The nucleotides are TGTGCCAGCAGGGGGCGGGGGACCGGGGAGCTGTTTTTT. Its translation is CASRGRGTGELFF.